Shown below are 19 T cell receptor beta chains from a single sample sequenced in a study of blood T cell repertoires in COVID-19 (dated by TCRdb to 2020 to 2022). To prepare the library, the immunoSEQ multiplex PCR assay was applied. Held by TCRdb, this immuneACCESS table contains in-frame sequences only and omits some clones. Under half of the omission traces to an unresolved V gene where checked; the cause of the rest is unknown. This sample lists a few hundred thousand clones; around 87% were detected once. Less than 3% of the sample rests with the top ten. Sequencing was done on a sample of peripheral blood. Receptors originate from a woman in her fifties or sixties with acute or convalescent COVID-19.

V usage is TRBV30 and J usage is TRBJ1-4, with D possibly matching TRBD1 (5 bases). CDR3 length: 13 amino acids. Germline V CDR1 and CDR2: GTSNPN, SVGIG (reference sequence). V lost 0 bases, J lost 13 bases, and 15 bases lay in between. The CDR3 loop reads CAWSVDVVGRLFF. In nucleotides, the CDR3 is TGTGCCTGGAGTGTAGATGTGGTGGGGCGACTGTTTTTT. Using reference TRBV30 and TRBJ1-4 for the parts outside the CDR3, the full variable domain is SQTIHQWPATLVQPVGSPLSLECTVEGTSNPNLYWYRQAAGRGLQLLFYSVGIGQISSEVPQNLSASRPQDRQFILSSKKLLLSDSGFYLCAWSVDVVGRLFFGSGTQLSVL.

The chain carries TRBV28 and TRBJ1-5; 8 bases agree with TRBD1. V dropped 4 bases and J dropped 6; count of bases not matched to a gene: 8. Germline CDR1 is MDHEN and CDR2 is SYDVKM. The CDR3 is 15 residues long. CDR3 coding DNA: TGTGCCAGCAGTTCCCCACAGGGGGGAGCTCAGCCCCAGCATTTT. Encoded protein: CASSSPQGGAQPQHF.

The rearrangement joins TRBV19 to TRBJ2-4; 10 bases are shared with TRBD2. Per germline, CDR1 LNHDA and CDR2 SQIVND (reference sequence). V lost 5 bases, J lost 6 bases, and 1 base stayed unmatched. The CDR3 length is 13 residues. The chain's CDR3 is CASSSSGGNIQYF. In DNA, the CDR3 is TGTGCCAGTAGTTCTAGCGGGGGAAACATTCAGTACTTC. Based on the CDR3 plus reference TRBV19 and TRBJ2-4, the full variable domain is DGGITQSPKYLFRKEGQNVTLSCEQNLNHDAMYWYRQDPGQGLRLIYYSQIVNDFQKGDIAEGYSVSREKKESFPLTVTSAQKNPTAFYLCASSSSGGNIQYFGAGTRLSVL.

This clone has more than one count but fewer than ten. This chain connects TRBV6-5 to TRBJ1-2; D not certain. Germline loops: CDR1 MNHEY, CDR2 SVGAGI. Trimming stripped 6 bases from V and 4 bases from J, with 12 bases between. The CDR3 length is 13 residues. CDR3 in DNA: TGTGCCAGCAGCCCGGGGAGGCGCTATGGCTACACCTTC. Residues: CASSPGRRYGYTF.

Points on this clone: This specimen includes other DNA sequences encoding the same CDR3. The rearrangement uses TRBV9 and TRBJ1-2, with D unclear. In germline, CDR1 is SGDLS, CDR2 YYNGEE. V lost 0 bases to trimming and J lost 2 bases, with 11 bases between them. The CDR3 length is 15 residues. The CDR3, as DNA: TGTGCCAGCAGCGTAGGGTCCGGCAGGAACTATGGCTACACCTTC. This encodes CASSVGSGRNYGYTF.

CDR3 sequence reads: CASSALSSGTGNEKLFF. CDR3 DNA: TGTGCCAGTAGTGCGCTAAGCTCCGGGACAGGGAATGAAAAACTGTTTTTT. This chain joins TRBV19 and TRBJ1-4; 9 bases agree with TRBD1. The CDR3 has 17 residues. The V and J ends lost 5 bases and 5 bases, in that order; junction bases with no gene match: 12. Germline V gene data show CDR1 as LNHDA and CDR2 as SQIVND (reference sequence).

V is TRBV28 and J is TRBJ1-2; D ambiguous. CDR3 length: 15 amino acids. Trimming stripped 4 bases from V and 5 bases from J, with 17 bases between. Germline V lookup: CDR1 MDHEN, CDR2 SYDVKM. CDR3 amino acids: CASSSDGVSPYGYTF. Written as DNA, the CDR3 is TGTGCCAGCAGTTCGGACGGGGTTAGCCCTTATGGCTACACCTTC.

V gene TRBV28 combines with J gene TRBJ1-5, with 8 bases matching TRBD1. This CDR3 is built from 12 residues. The V segment lost 3 bases and the J segment 13 bases; nucleotides outside the gene matches: 5. Per the germline V gene, CDR1 is MDHEN and CDR2 is SYDVKM. This CDR3 is CASSFRDRSQHF. The CDR3 coding sequence is TGTGCCAGCAGTTTTCGGGACAGGTCGCAGCATTTT.

This clone was detected only once. The V call is TRBV28, the J call TRBJ1-4; TRBD1 matches 7 bases. The ends lost 4 bases at V and 4 bases at J; junction bases unmatched: 9. The germline gives CDR1 MDHEN, CDR2 SYDVKM. The CDR3 consists of 16 residues. Here the CDR3 DNA reads TGTGCCAGCAGTTCCAGAAAACCAGGGGGTAATGAAAAACTGTTTTTT. Residues: CASSSRKPGGNEKLFF.

V usage is TRBV27 and J usage is TRBJ2-1; D is possibly TRBD1 (6 bases). Germline-derived CDR1 and CDR2 are MNHEY and SMNVEV (reference sequence). There are 13 residues in the CDR3. V was shortened by 7 bases and J by 3 bases, with 10 bases between the two germline ends. The CDR3 protein is CASNGQYYNEQFF. In DNA, the CDR3 is TGTGCCAGCAACGGACAGTACTACAATGAGCAGTTCTTC.

The chain recombines TRBV4-1 with TRBJ2-1; 12 positions match TRBD2. The junction had 13 bases not matched to a gene; V was cut back by 4 bases and J by 6 bases. The V gene's germline CDR1 is MGHRA and CDR2 YSYEKL. This CDR3 has 18 amino acids. The CDR3 loop reads CASSLGLAGFGARNEQFF. The DNA of the CDR3 is TGCGCCAGCAGCCTGGGACTAGCGGGCTTTGGGGCCCGCAATGAGCAGTTCTTC.

The chain employs TRBV30 and TRBJ1-1, with D unresolved. Trimming pared 7 bases from V and 1 base from J, leaving 10 bases between. The germline V gene has CDR1 GTSNPN and CDR2 SVGIG (reference sequence). The CDR3 contains 12 residues. DNA of the CDR3: TGTGCCTTCCTAAGATGGAACACTGAAGCTTTCTTT. This sequence encodes CAFLRWNTEAFF.

The chain is built from TRBV14 and TRBJ1-6; 7 positions match TRBD1. Per the germline V gene, CDR1 is SGHDN and CDR2 is FVKESK. This CDR3 is built from 15 residues. Trimming at V came to 3 bases and at J to 8 bases, leaving 7 bases not matched to a gene. CDR3 nucleotides: TGTGCCAGCAGCCAGGAAGGCAGGGGGGATTCACCCCTCCACTTT. It encodes CASSQEGRGDSPLHF.

This clone was detected only a few times. This chain connects TRBV12-5 to TRBJ2-2; TRBD1 agrees at 7 bases. This CDR3 region has 18 residues. Germline trimming cut 2 bases from V and 4 bases from J; bases unmatched to any gene: 13. Germline values: CDR1 LGHNT, CDR2 FRNRAP. CDR3 region: CASGLFPGQIGSTGELFF. The CDR3 DNA reads TGTGCTAGTGGTTTGTTTCCGGGACAGATTGGTAGCACCGGGGAGCTGTTTTTT.

The chain is built from TRBV24-1 and TRBJ2-3; TRBD2 matches at 10 bases. The CDR3 extends over 15 amino acids. V trimming: 4 bases; J trimming: 7 bases; junction bases outside the gene matches: 7. Germline loops: CDR1 KGHDR, CDR2 SFDVKD. CDR3 sequence: CATSETGTSVHTQYF. CDR3 coding DNA: TGTGCCACCAGTGAAACCGGGACTAGCGTTCATACGCAGTATTTT.

The V call is TRBV9, the J call TRBJ2-7; D is perhaps TRBD2 (6 bases). Germline CDR1 is SGDLS and CDR2 is YYNGEE. This CDR3 spans 15 amino acids. Deletions cut 1 base from V and 0 bases from J, with 11 bases between. The CDR3 DNA follows: TGTGCCAGCAGCGTACAAGCGGGTCACTCCTACGAGCAGTACTTC. It encodes CASSVQAGHSYEQYF. The complete variable domain, with remaining parts taken from reference TRBV9 and TRBJ2-7, reads DSGVTQTPKHLITATGQRVTLRCSPRSGDLSVYWYQQSLDQGLQFLIQYYNGEERAKGNILERFSAQQFPDLHSELNLSSLELGDSALYFCASSVQAGHSYEQYFGPGTRLTVT.

To note about this clone: Other nucleotide sequences in the sample specify the same CDR3. The V gene is TRBV18, the J gene TRBJ1-1; possible D gene TRBD1, 5 bases. V lost 2 bases to trimming and J lost 2 bases, with 6 bases between them. Germline CDR1 and CDR2: KGHSH and LQKENI. The CDR3 sequence is 13 residues long. This CDR3 is CASSPTGNTEAFF. CDR3 bases: TGTGCCAGCTCACCAACAGGCAACACTGAAGCTTTCTTT.

The V gene is TRBV18, the J gene TRBJ1-4; D remains ambiguous. Trimming pared 3 bases from V and 5 bases from J, leaving 7 bases between. The CDR3 sequence is 13 residues long. CDR1 is KGHSH, CDR2 LQKENI, per germline. DNA for the CDR3: TGTGCCAGCTCACCCACCGAGAATGAAAAACTGTTTTTT. Its translation: CASSPTENEKLFF.

The chain has TRBV6-5 and TRBJ1-4; TRBD1 matches at 8 bases. J lost 8 bases, V lost 2 bases, and 10 bases had no gene match. From germline, CDR1 is MNHEY and CDR2 SVGAGI. This CDR3 is built from 16 residues. CDR3 region: CASSYALQGVVEKLFF. DNA of the CDR3: TGTGCCAGCAGTTACGCTCTACAGGGGGTGGTGGAAAAACTGTTTTTT.